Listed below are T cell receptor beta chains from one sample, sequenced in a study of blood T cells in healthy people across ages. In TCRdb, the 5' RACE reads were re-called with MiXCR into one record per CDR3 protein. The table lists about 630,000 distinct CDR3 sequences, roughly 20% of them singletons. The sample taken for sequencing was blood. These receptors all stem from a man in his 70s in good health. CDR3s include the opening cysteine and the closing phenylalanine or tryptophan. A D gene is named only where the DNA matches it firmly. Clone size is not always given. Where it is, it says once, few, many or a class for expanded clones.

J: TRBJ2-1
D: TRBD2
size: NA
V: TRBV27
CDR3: CASSFPGTSGSYNEQFF
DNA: TGTGCCAGCAGTTTTCCCGGGACTAGCGGCTCCTACAATGAGCAGTTCTTC

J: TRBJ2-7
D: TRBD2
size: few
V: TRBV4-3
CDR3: CASSQDYGGRGYEQYF
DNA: TGCGCCAGCAGCCAAGATTACGGCGGGAGAGGGTACGAGCAGTACTTC

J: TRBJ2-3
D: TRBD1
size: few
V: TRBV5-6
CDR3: CASSLGLGGPPTDTQYF
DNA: TGTGCCAGCAGCTTGGGTCTAGGGGGCCCTCCCACAGATACGCAGTATTTT

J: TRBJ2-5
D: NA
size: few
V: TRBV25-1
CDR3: CASSVSEETQYF
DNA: TGTGCCAGCAGTGTGAGCGAAGAGACCCAGTACTTC

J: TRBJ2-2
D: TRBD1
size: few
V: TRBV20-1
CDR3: CSAYGQGAVGELFF
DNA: TGCAGTGCCTATGGACAGGGGGCGGTCGGGGAGCTGTTTTTT

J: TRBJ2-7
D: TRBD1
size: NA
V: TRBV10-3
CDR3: CAISEGTVSYEQYF
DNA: TGTGCCATCAGTGAGGGGACAGTCTCCTACGAGCAGTACTTC

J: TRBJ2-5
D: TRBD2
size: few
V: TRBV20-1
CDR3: CSARDPTWRGETQYF
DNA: TGCAGTGCTAGAGACCCGACGTGGCGGGGGGAGACCCAGTACTTC

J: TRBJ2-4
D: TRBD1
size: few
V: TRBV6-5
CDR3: CASRGQGVGAKNIQYF
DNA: TGTGCCAGCAGGGGACAGGGGGTTGGAGCCAAAAACATTCAGTACTTC

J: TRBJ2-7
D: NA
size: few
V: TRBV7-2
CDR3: CASSYDLLSYEQYF
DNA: TGTGCCAGCAGCTACGACCTTCTCTCCTACGAGCAGTACTTC

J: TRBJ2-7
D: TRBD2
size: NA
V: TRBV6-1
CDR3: CASSPGGLAKYEQYF
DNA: TGTGCCAGCAGCCCCGGAGGACTAGCGAAATACGAGCAGTACTTC

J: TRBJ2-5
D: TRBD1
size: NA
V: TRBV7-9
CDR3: CASSQRDRYQETQYF
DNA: TGTGCCAGCAGTCAACGGGACAGGTACCAAGAGACCCAGTACTTC

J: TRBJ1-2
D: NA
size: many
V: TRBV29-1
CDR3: CSAGGGLGYGYTF
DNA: TGCAGCGCCGGGGGGGGACTTGGCTATGGCTACACCTTC

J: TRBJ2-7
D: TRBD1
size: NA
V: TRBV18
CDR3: CASLWDRVHEQYF
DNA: TGTGCCAGCCTTTGGGACAGGGTCCACGAGCAGTACTTC

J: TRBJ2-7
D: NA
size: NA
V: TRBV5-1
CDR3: CASSFSDSYEQYF
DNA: TGCGCCAGCAGCTTCTCTGACAGCTACGAGCAGTACTTC

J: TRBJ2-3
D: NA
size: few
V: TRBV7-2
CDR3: CASTLTDRPFPTQYF
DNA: TGTGCCAGCACCCTGACTGACCGCCCGTTCCCTACGCAGTATTTT

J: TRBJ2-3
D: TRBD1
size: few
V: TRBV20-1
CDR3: CSAPGLGGLAQYF
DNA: TGCAGTGCTCCTGGTCTAGGGGGCTTGGCGCAGTATTTT

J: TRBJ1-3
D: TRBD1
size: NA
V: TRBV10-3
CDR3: CAITQGTDGNTIYF
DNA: TGTGCCATCACCCAGGGGACAGATGGAAACACCATATATTTT

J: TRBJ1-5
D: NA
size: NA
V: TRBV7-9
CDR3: CASSLVGQGINQPQHF
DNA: TGTGCCAGCAGCTTAGTCGGGCAGGGGATCAATCAGCCCCAGCATTTT

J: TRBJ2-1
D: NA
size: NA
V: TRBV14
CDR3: CASSSRTATSTRGQFF
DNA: TGTGCCAGCAGCTCCCGGACCGCTACTTCGACGAGGGGGCAGTTCTTC

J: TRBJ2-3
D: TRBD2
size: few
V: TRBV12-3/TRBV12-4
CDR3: CASTTATSVLTDTQYF
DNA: TGTGCCAGCACCACGGCGACTAGCGTCCTCACAGATACGCAGTATTTT

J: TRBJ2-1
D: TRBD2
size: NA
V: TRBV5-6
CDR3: CASSLALGLADNEQFF
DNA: TGTGCCAGCAGCTTGGCCTTGGGACTAGCGGATAATGAGCAGTTCTTC

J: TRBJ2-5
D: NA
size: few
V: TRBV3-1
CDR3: CASSQRGGRRETQYF
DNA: TGTGCCAGCAGCCAACGTGGGGGCCGACGAGAGACCCAGTACTTC

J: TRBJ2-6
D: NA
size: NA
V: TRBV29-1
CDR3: CSVGTHGPPGANVLTF
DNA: TGCAGCGTTGGGACCCACGGACCTCCTGGGGCCAACGTCCTGACTTTC

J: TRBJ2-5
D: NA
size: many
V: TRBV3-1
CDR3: CASSRGVETQYF
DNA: TGTGCCAGCAGCCGGGGTGTAGAGACCCAGTACTTC

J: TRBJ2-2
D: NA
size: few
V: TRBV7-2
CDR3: CASSRDTYTGELFF
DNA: TGTGCCAGCAGCCGGGACACTTACACCGGGGAGCTGTTTTTT

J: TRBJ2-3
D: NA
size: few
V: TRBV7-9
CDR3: CARAGVASDTQYF
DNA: TGTGCCAGGGCCGGGGTAGCGTCAGATACGCAGTATTTT

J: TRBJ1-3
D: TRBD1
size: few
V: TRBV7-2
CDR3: CASSSTGHSGNTIYF
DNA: TGTGCCAGCAGCTCGACAGGGCATTCTGGAAACACCATATATTTT

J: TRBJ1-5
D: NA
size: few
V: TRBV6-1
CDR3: CASSERGAGNQPQHF
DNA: TGTGCCAGCAGTGAGAGGGGGGCTGGCAATCAGCCCCAGCATTTT

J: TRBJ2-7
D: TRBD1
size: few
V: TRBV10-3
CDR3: CAIGPTGALSYEQYF
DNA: TGTGCCATCGGCCCGACAGGGGCCCTCTCCTACGAGCAGTACTTC

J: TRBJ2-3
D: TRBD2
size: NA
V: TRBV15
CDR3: CATSRKRESDTQYF
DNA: TGTGCCACCAGCAGAAAGCGGGAGTCGGATACGCAGTATTTT

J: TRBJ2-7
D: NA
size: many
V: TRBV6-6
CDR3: CASGEGIRDEQYF
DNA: TGTGCCAGCGGCGAGGGGATACGTGACGAGCAGTACTTC

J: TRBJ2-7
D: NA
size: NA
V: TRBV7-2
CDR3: CASSLGGTRSYEQYF
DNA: TGTGCCAGCAGCTTAGGAGGGACAAGATCCTACGAGCAGTACTTC

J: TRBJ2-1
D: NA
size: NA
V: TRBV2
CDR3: CASSMAETYSEQFF
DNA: TGTGCCAGCAGTATGGCAGAGACCTACAGTGAGCAGTTCTTC

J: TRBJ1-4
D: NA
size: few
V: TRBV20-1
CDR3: CSALNRDNEKLFF
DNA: TGCAGTGCCTTAAACCGGGATAATGAAAAACTGTTTTTT

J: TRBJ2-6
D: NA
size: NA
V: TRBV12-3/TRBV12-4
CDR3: CASSPNPFGANVLTF
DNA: TGTGCCAGCAGTCCGAATCCCTTTGGGGCCAACGTCCTGACTTTC

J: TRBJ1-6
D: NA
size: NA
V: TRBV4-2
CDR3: CASSQDAVSSYNSPLHF
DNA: TGTGCCAGCAGCCAAGATGCCGTTAGCTCCTATAATTCACCCCTCCACTTT

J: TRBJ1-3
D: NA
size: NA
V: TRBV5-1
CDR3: CASRSDGGGNTIYF
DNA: TGCGCCAGCAGATCGGACGGGGGCGGAAACACCATATATTTT

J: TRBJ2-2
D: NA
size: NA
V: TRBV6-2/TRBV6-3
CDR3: CASSYSAGNTGELFF
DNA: TGTGCCAGCAGTTATTCCGCAGGGAACACCGGGGAGCTGTTTTTT

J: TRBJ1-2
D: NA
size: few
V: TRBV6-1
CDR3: CASSAEAGRRNYGYTF
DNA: TGTGCCAGCAGTGCCGAGGCAGGCCGGAGGAACTATGGCTACACCTTC

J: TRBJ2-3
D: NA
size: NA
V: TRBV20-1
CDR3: CSARGGSSDTQYF
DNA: TGCAGTGCTAGAGGGGGTTCGAGTGATACGCAGTATTTT

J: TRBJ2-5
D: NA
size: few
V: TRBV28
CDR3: CATEEETQYF
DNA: TGTGCCACCGAAGAAGAGACCCAGTACTTC

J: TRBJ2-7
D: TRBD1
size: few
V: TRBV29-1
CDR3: CSHRTGDEQYF
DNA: TGCAGCCATCGGACAGGGGACGAGCAGTACTTC

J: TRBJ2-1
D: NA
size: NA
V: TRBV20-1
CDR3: CSASLPYNEQFF
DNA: TGCAGTGCTAGTTTGCCCTACAATGAGCAGTTCTTC

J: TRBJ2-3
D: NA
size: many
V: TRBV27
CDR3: CASRRSTDTQYF
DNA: TGTGCCAGCAGGCGGAGCACAGATACGCAGTATTTT

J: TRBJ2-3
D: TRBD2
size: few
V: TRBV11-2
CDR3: CASSLDGSGRPPDTQYF
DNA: TGTGCCAGCAGCTTAGATGGGAGCGGGAGGCCGCCAGATACGCAGTATTTT

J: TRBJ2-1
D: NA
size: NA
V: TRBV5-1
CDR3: CASSFGTNPNEQFF
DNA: TGCGCCAGCAGCTTCGGGACGAACCCCAATGAGCAGTTCTTC

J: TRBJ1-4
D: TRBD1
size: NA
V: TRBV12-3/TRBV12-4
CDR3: CASSSRQGYNEKLFF
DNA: TGTGCCAGCAGTTCCAGACAGGGGTATAATGAAAAACTGTTTTTT

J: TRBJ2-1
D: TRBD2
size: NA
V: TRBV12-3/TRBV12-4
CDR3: CASSTRPGLAKNF
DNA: TGTGCCAGCAGTACGAGACCTGGACTAGCGAAAAACTTC

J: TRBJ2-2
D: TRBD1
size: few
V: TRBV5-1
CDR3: CASSSTGFTGELFF
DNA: TGCGCCAGCAGCTCGACAGGGTTCACCGGGGAGCTGTTTTTT

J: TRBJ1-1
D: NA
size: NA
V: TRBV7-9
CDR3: CASSPSGGIGNTEAFF
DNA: TGTGCCAGCAGCCCTAGTGGGGGAATCGGGAACACTGAAGCTTTCTTT

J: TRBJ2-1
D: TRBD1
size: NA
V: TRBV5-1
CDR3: CASNRGLSGLDNEQFF
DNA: TGCGCCAGCAACAGGGGGCTTAGCGGGCTAGACAATGAGCAGTTCTTC

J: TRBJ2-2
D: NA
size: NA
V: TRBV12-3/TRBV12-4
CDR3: CASSLLPGKLTGELFF
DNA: TGTGCCAGCAGTTTATTACCGGGAAAACTTACCGGGGAGCTGTTTTTT

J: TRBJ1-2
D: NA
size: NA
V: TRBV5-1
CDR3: CASSLDSSYGYTF
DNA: TGCGCCAGCAGCTTGGACAGTTCTTATGGCTACACCTTC

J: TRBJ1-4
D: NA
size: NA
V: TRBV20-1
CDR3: CSARYPRGGNEKLFF
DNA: TGCAGTGCTAGATACCCGAGGGGGGGGAATGAAAAACTGTTTTTT

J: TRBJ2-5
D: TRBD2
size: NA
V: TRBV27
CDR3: CASKSSGRQETQYF
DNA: TGTGCCAGCAAGTCTAGCGGGAGACAAGAGACCCAGTACTTC

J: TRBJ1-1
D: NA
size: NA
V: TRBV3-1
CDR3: CAGSRDYEAFF
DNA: TGTGCCGGCAGCCGAGACTATGAAGCTTTCTTT

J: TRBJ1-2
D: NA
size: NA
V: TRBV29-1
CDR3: CSVARDGYTF
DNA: TGCAGCGTAGCCAGGGATGGCTACACCTTC